This T cell receptor (beta chain) was identified during a study of T-cell memory formation after mild COVID-19. The TCR alpha and TCR beta cDNA libraries, bearing sample barcodes and UMIs, were generated by 5'RACE using constant-segment primers. TCRdb re-analysed the 5' RACE reads in MiXCR, keeping a single row per CDR3 protein. The sample shows 400,000 to 500,000 distinct CDR3 sequences, roughly 20% of them seen only once. The CDR3 totals 15 residues. Germline V gives CDR1 SGHRS, CDR2 YFSETQ. The germline V and J ends were trimmed by 3 bases and 7 bases, with 14 bases remaining between them. Details on this clonotype: The target antigen is unknown.

Study-wide results and caveats: Some clones that responded were present in memory (sampled pre-infection), which suggests cross-reactive memory joined.

The chain recombines TRBV5-1 with TRBJ1-6; tentative D call: TRBD1 (5 bases). The sequenced sample consisted of PBMCs or a T cell subset sorted from them (not recorded which). The clonotype was recovered from an adult woman who had mild COVID-19 (a few samples of this study predate the infection). Cell type and time point are not known. CDR3 sequence: CASSSREGANSPLHF. For the CDR3, the DNA is TGCGCCAGCAGCTCCCGGGAAGGGGCAAATTCACCCCTCCACTTT.